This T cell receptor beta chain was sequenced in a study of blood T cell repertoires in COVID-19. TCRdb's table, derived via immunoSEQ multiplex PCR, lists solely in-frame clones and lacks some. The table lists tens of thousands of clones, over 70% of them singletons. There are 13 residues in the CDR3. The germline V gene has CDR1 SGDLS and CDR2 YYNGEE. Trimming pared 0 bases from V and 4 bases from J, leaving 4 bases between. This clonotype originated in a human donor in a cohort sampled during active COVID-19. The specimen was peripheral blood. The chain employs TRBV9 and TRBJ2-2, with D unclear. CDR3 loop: CASSVDRTGELFF. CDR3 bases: TGTGCCAGCAGCGTAGATCGCACCGGGGAGCTGTTTTTT.